This TCR beta chain emerged from a study of molecular identifiers for immune sequencing clone quantification. In the study overall: Naive CD8 cell RNA, from roughly 20,000 or 100,000 cells, was split five ways in replicates, with four sequenced. Study-wide findings and caveats: In CMV-specific effectors, clones above 20 copies held over 99% of molecules; naive, under 1%. Barcode collisions between identical TCR molecules could shrink estimates of highly expanded clone sizes.

One entry per CDR3 protein results from TCRdb running MiXCR on the PCR reads. The table lists roughly 300,000 distinct CDR3 sequences, 24% of them singletons. This clonotype has a handful of counts. The target antigen is unknown. Trimming removed 2 bases from V and 3 bases from J, with 11 bases in between. The CDR3 sequence is 14 residues long. The germline gives CDR1 GTSNPN, CDR2 SVGIG (reference sequence). When naive CD8 T cells were sorted, they were gated as CD8+CD4-CCR7+CD45RA+. This sequence was found in a human donor in good health. Some libraries in this study had Jurkat cell RNA spiked in. The chain recombines TRBV30 with TRBJ1-5; D unresolved. The sequenced sample was naive CD8+ T cells from blood, with Jurkat cell RNA spiked in. The subset was: FACS-sorted CD8+CD4-CCR7+CD45RA+ naive T cells. The CDR3 DNA reads as TGTGCCTGGAGTATACTAGACAACAATCAGCCCCAGCATTTT. This encodes CAWSILDNNQPQHF.